These 24 T cell receptor beta chains came from one sample sequenced in a study of blood T cell repertoires in COVID-19 (dated by TCRdb to the early 2020s). Libraries were constructed by the immunoSEQ multiplex PCR assay. TCRdb mirrors the immuneACCESS table, restricted to in-frame sequences. Some clones are absent from its copies; in checked studies, under half trace to an unresolved V gene, and the reason for the others is unknown. This sample gives a few hundred thousand clones in total; less than 90% of them show up just once. Together, the top ten hold about 3.1% of the sample. The sample comprised PBMCs or T cells enriched from blood (not recorded which). The receptors derive from a woman aged 50 to 60 in a cohort exposed to, infected with or recovered from COVID-19 (not recorded which).

The CDR3 region has the DNA TGTGCCAGCAGCCCGGGTCAGGGGGTAAGATATGGCTACACCTTC. This gives the protein CASSPGQGVRYGYTF. V usage is TRBV4-2 and J usage is TRBJ1-2; 7 bases line up with TRBD1. Germline assignment: CDR1 LGHNA and CDR2 YNFKEQ. The V segment lost 4 bases and the J segment 5 bases; nucleotides outside the gene matches: 10. This CDR3 spans 15 amino acids.

The chain is built from TRBV25-1 and TRBJ2-5; 7 nucleotides agree with TRBD2. This CDR3 is built from 13 residues. Per the germline V gene, CDR1 is MGHDK and CDR2 is SYGVNS. The V gene end was trimmed by 4 bases and the J gene end by 8 bases; junction bases not matched to a gene: 7. The DNA for the CDR3 is TGTGCCAGCAGTGTTAGCGGGCCAGACACCCAGTACTTC. Its protein product is CASSVSGPDTQYF. The entire variable domain, with the rest obtained from reference TRBV25-1 and TRBJ2-5, is as follows: EADIYQTPRYLVIGTGKKITLECSQTMGHDKMYWYQQDPGMELHLIHYSYGVNSTEKGDLSSESTVSRIRTEHFPLTLESARPSHTSQYLCASSVSGPDTQYFGPGTRLLVL.

This chain connects TRBV30 to TRBJ1-6; perhaps TRBD1 as D (5 bases). The CDR3 consists of 13 residues. V was pared by 1 base and J by 9 bases, with 10 bases between. Germline lookup yields CDR1 GTSNPN and CDR2 SVGIG (reference sequence). The CDR3 protein is CAWSAGVGSPLHF. CDR3 sequence (DNA): TGTGCCTGGAGTGCGGGGGTCGGTTCACCCCTCCACTTT.

CDR3 sequence: CATQRPGTGLSEQYF. The DNA for the CDR3 is TGCGCCACACAACGTCCCGGGACAGGGCTCAGCGAGCAGTACTTC. The V call is TRBV10-2, the J call TRBJ2-7; TRBD1 matches at 9 bases. CDR1 WSHSY and CDR2 SAAADI come from the germline V gene. There are 15 residues in the CDR3. V dropped 10 bases and J dropped 6; count of bases not matched to a gene: 16.

The CDR3 sequence: CASSQDGGGSYNSPLHF. The CDR3 DNA follows: TGCGCCAGCAGCCAGGACGGGGGTGGGTCCTATAATTCACCCCTCCACTTT. The chain recombines TRBV4-1 with TRBJ1-6; a weak D match, TRBD1 (5 bases). The CDR3 extends over 17 amino acids. Germline V gene sequence: CDR1 MGHRA, CDR2 YSYEKL. Trimming removed 3 bases at V and 1 base at J, with 13 bases between.

This sequence joins TRBV4-2 and TRBJ1-4, with 7 bases that match TRBD1. This CDR3 has 16 amino acids. With V trimmed by 4 bases and J by 0 bases, 5 bases remained unmatched. Germline V gene sequence: CDR1 LGHNA, CDR2 YNFKEQ. The CDR3 DNA follows: TGTGCCAGCAGCCTCGGACAGGCTTCAACTAATGAAAAACTGTTTTTT. Encoded protein: CASSLGQASTNEKLFF.

The chain combines TRBV18 with TRBJ1-5; D perhaps matches TRBD1 (6 bases). CDR3 size: 17 residues. The V end was cut by 3 bases, the J end by 6 bases, with 21 bases between. Germline V gene lookup returns CDR1 KGHSH and CDR2 LQKENI. DNA for the CDR3: TGTGCCAGCTCACCGGCACATTTTACAGGGTCGAGTCAGCCCCAGCATTTT. It codes for CASSPAHFTGSSQPQHF.

The genes are TRBV7-9 and TRBJ1-6; possible D gene TRBD1, 5 bases. The ends were cut back, 0 bases at V and 7 bases at J, with 10 bases in the middle. Germline V gene sequence: CDR1 SEHNR, CDR2 FQNEAQ (reference sequence). The CDR3 spans 15 residues. The CDR3 DNA sequence: TGTGCCAGCAGCTTAGCGGGGGAGGGGAATTCACCCCTCCACTTT. Protein product: CASSLAGEGNSPLHF.

The rearrangement uses TRBV30 and TRBJ1-5; maybe TRBD1 (5 bases). The germline V gene encodes CDR1 GTSNPN and CDR2 SVGIG (reference sequence). CDR3 length equals 13 residues. V lost 5 bases and J 3 bases, leaving 11 bases between the germline ends. The chain's CDR3 is CAWAGRDNQPQHF. In DNA form, the CDR3 reads TGTGCCTGGGCGGGCAGGGACAATCAGCCCCAGCATTTT.

This clone was seen only once. The rearrangement links TRBV28 to TRBJ2-7; 7 nucleotides match TRBD2. The CDR3 contains 14 residues. V lost 6 bases and J lost 7; bases outside the gene matches: 12. Looked up from germline, CDR1 is MDHEN and CDR2 is SYDVKM. The CDR3 sequence: CASRSGGTGWEQYF. CDR3 in DNA: TGTGCCAGCAGGTCGGGAGGTACGGGGTGGGAGCAGTACTTC.

The CDR3 region has the DNA TGTGCCAGCAGCCCCCAGCCCCAGGGCGGTAACGATGAGCAGTTCTTC. Its protein product is CASSPQPQGGNDEQFF. The gene calls are TRBV7-2 and TRBJ2-1; D is perhaps TRBD1 (5 bases). Trimming shortened V by 5 bases and J by 8 bases, and 22 bases separated the two germline ends. The CDR3 loop spans 16 amino acids. Germline values: CDR1 SGHTA, CDR2 FQGNSA.

This clone was observed a single time. The gene calls are TRBV6-5 and TRBJ1-5; maybe TRBD1 (5 bases). Trimming left V 5 bases short and J 7 bases short, with 12 bases between. The CDR3 runs to 13 residues. Germline CDR1 is MNHEY and CDR2 is SVGAGI. The DNA for the CDR3 is TGTGCCAGCAGTCGTGGGCAGGGCCAGCCCCAGCATTTT. Translation gives CASSRGQGQPQHF.

The chain combines TRBV28 with TRBJ1-2; 8 bases fit TRBD1. The CDR3 has 14 amino acids. V lost 4 bases, J lost 6 bases, and 7 bases stayed unmatched. Germline loops: CDR1 MDHEN, CDR2 SYDVKM. CDR3 protein: CASSSGQGTNGYTF. Here the CDR3 DNA reads TGTGCCAGCAGTTCCGGACAGGGAACTAATGGCTACACCTTC.

This chain links TRBV7-6 with TRBJ2-2; TRBD2 matches 9 bases. The CDR3 runs to 16 residues. Per germline, CDR1 SGHVS and CDR2 FNYEAQ. The trim removed 2 bases at V and 6 bases at J, leaving 7 bases unmatched. The chain's CDR3 is CASSLSRGGLAGELFF. The CDR3 DNA sequence: TGTGCCAGCAGCTTATCGCGGGGGGGATTAGCCGGGGAGCTGTTTTTT.

The chain has TRBV6-4 and TRBJ1-2; 9 bases line up with TRBD1. The CDR3 consists of 17 residues. The germline CDR1 and CDR2 sequences are MRHNA and SNTAGT. V was clipped by 5 bases and J by 2 bases; unmatched bases: 12. The CDR3 is CASSKTGEGQGNYGYTF. The CDR3 nucleotides read TGTGCCAGCAGTAAGACAGGTGAGGGACAGGGAAACTATGGCTACACCTTC.

A remark on this clone: Germline is not matched at one junction end, which may reflect a read error. The chain is built from TRBV7-3 and TRBJ2-1, with TRBD2 matching over 11 bases. Germline V gene sequence: CDR1 SGHTA, CDR2 FQGTGA. The CDR3 is made up of 16 amino acids. The CDR3 loop reads CASSVTGTSGYNEQFF. CDR3 sequence (DNA): TGTGCCAGCAGCGTAACTGGGACTAGCGGATACAATGAGCAGTTCTTC.

This chain connects TRBV5-1 to TRBJ1-2; D gene ambiguous. Looked up from germline, CDR1 is SGHRS and CDR2 is YFSETQ. CDR3 length equals 11 residues. V was cut by 4 bases and J by 6 bases, with 7 bases left in between. In DNA, the CDR3 is TGCGCCAGCAGCCCGGGTGATGGCTACACCTTC. It yields the protein CASSPGDGYTF. The complete variable domain, with remaining parts taken from reference TRBV5-1 and TRBJ1-2, reads KAGVTQTPRYLIKTRGQQVTLSCSPISGHRSVSWYQQTPGQGLQFLFEYFSETQRNKGNFPGRFSGRQFSNSRSEMNVSTLELGDSALYLCASSPGDGYTFGSGTRLTVV.

This chain joins TRBV7-2 and TRBJ2-1, with TRBD2 matching over 13 bases. The CDR3 consists of 18 residues. V lost 7 bases, J lost 15 bases, and 24 bases stayed unmatched. Looked up from germline, CDR1 is SGHTA and CDR2 is FQGNSA. The CDR3 DNA reads as TGTGCCAGCACCGAGTCTGCACTAGCGGGGGGGCGTTTAGGCAGACTGTTCTTC. Amino acid sequence: CASTESALAGGRLGRLFF.

V gene TRBV10-2 combines with J gene TRBJ2-3; 10 positions agree with TRBD2. CDR3 length: 15 amino acids. Trimming at V came to 7 bases and at J to 5 bases, leaving 9 bases not matched to a gene. From germline, CDR1 is WSHSY and CDR2 SAAADI. CDR3 DNA sequence: TGCGCCAGCACCGCCCCCCAGCGGGGGGGAGATACGCAGTATTTT. It codes for CASTAPQRGGDTQYF.

This chain uses TRBV29-1 with TRBJ1-2, with TRBD1 matching 12 bases. J gave up 8 bases and V 4 bases, and 5 bases lay outside the gene matches. This CDR3 is built from 13 residues. Germline lookup yields CDR1 SQVTM and CDR2 ANQGSEA. The CDR3 protein is CSVGGQGAGGYTF. In DNA form, the CDR3 reads TGCAGCGTTGGGGGACAGGGGGCGGGGGGCTACACCTTC.

The V and J genes are TRBV7-2 and TRBJ2-2; D may be TRBD1 (6 bases). The germline V gene encodes CDR1 SGHTA and CDR2 FQGNSA. Trimming removed 1 base from V and 5 bases from J, with 11 bases in between. The CDR3 sequence is 15 residues long. The CDR3 reads CASSLGRGRTGELFF. In nucleotides, the CDR3 is TGTGCCAGCAGCTTAGGCAGGGGCCGGACCGGGGAGCTGTTTTTT.

In this sample, this clone turned up a few times. The rearrangement joins TRBV4-1 to TRBJ2-7; TRBD1 might be the D (5 bases). The CDR3 extends over 16 amino acids. With 3 bases removed from V and 1 base from J, the gap between germline ends came to 16 bases. The germline gives CDR1 MGHRA, CDR2 YSYEKL. The CDR3 spells CASSQDDSVRSYEQYF. CDR3 sequence (DNA): TGCGCCAGCAGCCAGGACGACAGTGTTCGTTCCTACGAGCAGTACTTC.

The chain uses TRBV18 and TRBJ2-7; D may be TRBD1 (7 bases). The CDR3 consists of 16 residues. Per the germline V gene, CDR1 is KGHSH and CDR2 is LQKENI. Trimming left V 5 bases short and J 4 bases short, with 21 bases between. CDR3 nucleotides: TGTGCCAGCTCATCCCCCGCGACAGGGACTGGGTACGAGCAGTACTTC. Its translation: CASSSPATGTGYEQYF.

The chain employs TRBV3-1 (or the pseudogene TRBV3-2) and TRBJ2-2; D perhaps matches TRBD1 (5 bases). Trimming shortened V by 1 base and J by 2 bases, and 14 bases separated the two germline ends. CDR3 length equals 17 residues. Germline CDR1 LGHDT, CDR2 YNNKEL (reference sequence). Here the CDR3 DNA reads TGTGCCAGCAGCCAAGGATACATGACAGCCAACACCGGGGAGCTGTTTTTT. This codes for CASSQGYMTANTGELFF.